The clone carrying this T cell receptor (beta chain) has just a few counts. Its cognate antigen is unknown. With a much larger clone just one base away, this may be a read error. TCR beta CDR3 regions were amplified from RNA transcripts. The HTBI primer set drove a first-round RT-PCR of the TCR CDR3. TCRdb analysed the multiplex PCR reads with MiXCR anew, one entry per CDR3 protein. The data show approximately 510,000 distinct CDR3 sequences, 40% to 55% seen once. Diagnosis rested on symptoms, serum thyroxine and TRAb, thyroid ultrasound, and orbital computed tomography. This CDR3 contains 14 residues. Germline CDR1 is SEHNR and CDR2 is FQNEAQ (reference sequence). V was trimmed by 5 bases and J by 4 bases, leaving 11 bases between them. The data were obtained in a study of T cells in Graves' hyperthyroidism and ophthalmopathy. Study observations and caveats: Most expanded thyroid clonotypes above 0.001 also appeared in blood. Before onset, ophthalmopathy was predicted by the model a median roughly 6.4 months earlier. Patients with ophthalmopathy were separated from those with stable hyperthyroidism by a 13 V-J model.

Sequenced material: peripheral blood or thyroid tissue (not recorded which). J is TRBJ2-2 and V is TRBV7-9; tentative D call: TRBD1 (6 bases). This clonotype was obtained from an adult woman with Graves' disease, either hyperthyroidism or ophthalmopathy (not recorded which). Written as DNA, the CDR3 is TGTGCCAGCAGCCATACAGGGCGCACCGGGGAGCTGTTTTTT. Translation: CASSHTGRTGELFF. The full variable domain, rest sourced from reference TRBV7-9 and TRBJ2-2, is DTGVSQNPRHKITKRGQNVTFRCDPISEHNRLYWYRQTLGQGPEFLTYFQNEAQLEKSRLLSDRFSAERPKGSFSTLEIQRTEQGDSAMYLCASSHTGRTGELFFGEGSRLTVL.